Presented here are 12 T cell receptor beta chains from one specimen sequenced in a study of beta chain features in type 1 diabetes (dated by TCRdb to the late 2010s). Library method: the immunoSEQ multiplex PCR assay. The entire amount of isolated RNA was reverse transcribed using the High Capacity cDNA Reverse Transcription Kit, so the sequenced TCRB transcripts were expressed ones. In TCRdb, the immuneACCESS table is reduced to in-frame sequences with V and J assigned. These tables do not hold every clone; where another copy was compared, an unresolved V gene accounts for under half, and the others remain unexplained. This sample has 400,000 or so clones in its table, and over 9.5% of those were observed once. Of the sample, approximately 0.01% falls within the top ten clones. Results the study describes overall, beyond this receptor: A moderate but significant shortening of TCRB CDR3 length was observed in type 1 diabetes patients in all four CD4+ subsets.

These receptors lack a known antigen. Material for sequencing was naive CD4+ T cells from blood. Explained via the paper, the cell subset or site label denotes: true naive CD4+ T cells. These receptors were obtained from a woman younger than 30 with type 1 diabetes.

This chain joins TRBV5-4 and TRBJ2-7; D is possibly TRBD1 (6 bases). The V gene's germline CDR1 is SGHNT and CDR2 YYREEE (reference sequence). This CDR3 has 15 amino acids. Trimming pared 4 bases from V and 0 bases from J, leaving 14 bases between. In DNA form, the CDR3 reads TGTGCCAGCAGCCCCAGAGCGGACAGCTCCTACGAGCAGTACTTC. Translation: CASSPRADSSYEQYF.

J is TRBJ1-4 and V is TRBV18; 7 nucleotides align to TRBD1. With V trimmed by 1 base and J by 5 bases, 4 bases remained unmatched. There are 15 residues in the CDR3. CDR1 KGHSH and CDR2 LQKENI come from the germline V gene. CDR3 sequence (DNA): TGTGCCAGCTCACCACGGGACAGCGGGAATGAAAAACTGTTTTTT. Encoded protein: CASSPRDSGNEKLFF.

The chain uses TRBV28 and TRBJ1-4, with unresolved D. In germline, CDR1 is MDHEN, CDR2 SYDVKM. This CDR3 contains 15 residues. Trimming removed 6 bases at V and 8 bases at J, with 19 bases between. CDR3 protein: CASSYFGPPGEKLFF. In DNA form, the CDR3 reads TGTGCCAGCAGCTACTTTGGGCCACCGGGGGAAAAACTGTTTTTT. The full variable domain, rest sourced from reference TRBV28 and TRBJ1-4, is DVKVTQSSRYLVKRTGEKVFLECVQDMDHENMFWYRQDPGLGLRLIYFSYDVKMKEKGDIPEGYSVSREKKERFSLILESASTNQTSMYLCASSYFGPPGEKLFFGSGTQLSVL.

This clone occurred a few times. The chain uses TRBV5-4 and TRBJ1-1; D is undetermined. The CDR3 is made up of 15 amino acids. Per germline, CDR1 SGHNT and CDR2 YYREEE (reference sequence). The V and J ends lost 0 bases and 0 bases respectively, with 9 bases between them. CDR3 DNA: TGTGCCAGCAGCTTGGTTGCAGCGATGAACACTGAAGCTTTCTTT. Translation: CASSLVAAMNTEAFF.

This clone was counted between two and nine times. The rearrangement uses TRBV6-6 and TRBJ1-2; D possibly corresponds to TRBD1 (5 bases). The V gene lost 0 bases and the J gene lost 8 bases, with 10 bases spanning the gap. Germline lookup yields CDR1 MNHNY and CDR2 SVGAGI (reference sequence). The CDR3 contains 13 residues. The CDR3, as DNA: TGTGCCAGCAGTTACTCTCAGGGCTCAGGCTACACCTTC. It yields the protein CASSYSQGSGYTF.

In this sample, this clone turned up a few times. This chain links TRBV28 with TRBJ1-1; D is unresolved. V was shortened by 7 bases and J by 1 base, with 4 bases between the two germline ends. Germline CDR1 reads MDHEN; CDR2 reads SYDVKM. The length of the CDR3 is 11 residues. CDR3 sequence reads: CASMRNTEAFF. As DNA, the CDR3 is TGTGCCAGCATGAGGAACACTGAAGCTTTCTTT.

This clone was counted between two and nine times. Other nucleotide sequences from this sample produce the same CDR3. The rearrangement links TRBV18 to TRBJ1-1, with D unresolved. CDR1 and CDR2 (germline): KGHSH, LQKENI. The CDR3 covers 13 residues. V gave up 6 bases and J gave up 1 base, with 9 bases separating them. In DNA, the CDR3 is TGTGCCAGCTCTCCCCAGGAGAACACTGAAGCTTTCTTT. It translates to CASSPQENTEAFF.

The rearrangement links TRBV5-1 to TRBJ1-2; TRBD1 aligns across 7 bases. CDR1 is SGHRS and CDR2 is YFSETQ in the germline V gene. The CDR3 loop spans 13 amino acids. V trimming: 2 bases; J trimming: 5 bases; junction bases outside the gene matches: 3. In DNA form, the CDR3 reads TGCGCCAGCAGCTTCGACAGGGCTTATGGCTACACCTTC. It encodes CASSFDRAYGYTF.

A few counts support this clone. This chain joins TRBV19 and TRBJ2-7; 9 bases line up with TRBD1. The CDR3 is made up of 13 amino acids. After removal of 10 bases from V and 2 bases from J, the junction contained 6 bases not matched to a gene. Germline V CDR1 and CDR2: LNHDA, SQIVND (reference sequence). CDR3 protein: CATRGTGTYEQYF. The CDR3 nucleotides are TGTGCCACCCGGGGGACAGGGACCTACGAGCAGTACTTC.

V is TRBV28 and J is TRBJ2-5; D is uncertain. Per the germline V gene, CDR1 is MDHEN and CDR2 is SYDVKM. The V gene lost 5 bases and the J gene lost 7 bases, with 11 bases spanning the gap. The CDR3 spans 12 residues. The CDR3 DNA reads TGTGCCAGCAGTCTGGCAGGTGTGACCCAGTACTTC. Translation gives CASSLAGVTQYF.

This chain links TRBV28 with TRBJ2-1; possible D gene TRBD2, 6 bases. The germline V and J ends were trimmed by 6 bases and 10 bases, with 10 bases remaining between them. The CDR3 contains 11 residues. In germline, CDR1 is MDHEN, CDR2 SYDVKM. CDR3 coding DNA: TGTGCCAGCAGCGAGGAGGGAGAGCAGTTCTTC. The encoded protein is CASSEEGEQFF.

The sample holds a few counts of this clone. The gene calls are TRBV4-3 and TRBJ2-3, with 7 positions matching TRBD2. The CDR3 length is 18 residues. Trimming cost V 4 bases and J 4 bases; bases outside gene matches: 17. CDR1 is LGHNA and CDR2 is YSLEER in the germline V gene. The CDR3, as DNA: TGCGCCAGCAGCCCCATCCAGGTGTCTAGCGGATCCGCAGATACGCAGTATTTT. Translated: CASSPIQVSSGSADTQYF.